The rows below give T cell receptor beta chains drawn from one sample of a study of T cells in Graves' hyperthyroidism and ophthalmopathy. One entry per CDR3 protein, called by TCRdb with MiXCR from the multiplex PCR reads. The data show fewer than 900,000 distinct CDR3 sequences, about 19% seen once. The sample comprised blood. These receptors were obtained from a woman aged 45-65 years with Graves' hyperthyroidism that later progressed to Graves' ophthalmopathy. The CDR3 runs from the conserved cysteine through the conserved F or W. D genes are given only for firm matches. Clone size is stated in some rows and not others, as once, few, many or a class when expanded.

v_gene	abundance	j_gene	d_gene	CDR3aa	CDR3nt
TRBV29-1	-	TRBJ1-1	TRBD1	CSVAGTGEPEAFF	TGCAGCGTCGCCGGGACAGGGGAACCTGAAGCTTTCTTT
TRBV19	-	TRBJ2-7	TRBD1	CASSTGTGTGEQYF	TGTGCCAGTAGTACCGGGACAGGGACCGGGGAGCAGTACTTC
TRBV6-5	many	TRBJ2-5	-	CASSYSTGQETQYF	TGTGCCAGCAGTTACTCAACAGGCCAAGAGACCCAGTACTTC
TRBV5-1	many	TRBJ2-3	TRBD1	CASSTSGQGNTDTQYF	TGCGCCAGCAGTACGTCAGGACAGGGGAACACAGATACGCAGTATTTT
TRBV7-9	many	TRBJ1-2	TRBD1	CASSLGQTGLRGYTF	TGTGCCAGCAGCTTAGGCCAGACAGGGCTAAGGGGCTACACCTTC
TRBV12-3/TRBV12-4	many	TRBJ2-5	-	CASSLSTGWGETQYF	TGTGCCAGCAGTTTATCCACGGGCTGGGGAGAGACCCAGTACTTC
TRBV6-2/TRBV6-3	-	TRBJ1-4	-	CASTSREYDEKLFF	TGTGCCAGCACCAGCAGGGAATATGATGAAAAACTGTTTTTT
TRBV6-5	many	TRBJ2-5	TRBD2	CASSYQGLAGGSYQETQYF	TGTGCCAGCAGCTACCAGGGACTAGCGGGGGGTTCGTACCAAGAGACCCAGTACTTC
TRBV27	few	TRBJ2-5	-	CASSDMGGTQETQYF	TGTGCCAGCAGCGACATGGGGGGAACCCAAGAGACCCAGTACTTC
TRBV6-1	-	TRBJ2-5	-	CASNSAETQYF	TGTGCCAGCAACTCGGCGGAGACCCAGTACTTC
TRBV12-3/TRBV12-4	-	TRBJ1-5	-	CASTWGANNQPQHF	TGTGCCAGTACCTGGGGGGCCAACAATCAGCCCCAGCATTTT
TRBV27	many	TRBJ1-2	TRBD1	CASSLMTGSGYTF	TGTGCCAGCAGTTTGATGACAGGGAGTGGCTACACCTTC
TRBV7-8	few	TRBJ2-1	-	CASSLGSRGAYNEQFF	TGTGCCAGCAGCTTAGGTTCTCGCGGGGCCTACAATGAGCAGTTCTTC
TRBV12-3/TRBV12-4	few	TRBJ1-5	-	CASTLDGDDNQPQHF	TGTGCCAGCACCCTAGACGGGGACGACAATCAGCCCCAGCATTTT
TRBV5-1	few	TRBJ1-1	-	CASSRGDRISSTEAFF	TGCGCCAGCAGCCGAGGGGACCGGATATCCAGCACTGAAGCTTTCTTT
TRBV3-1	-	TRBJ1-2	-	CAASSGPYGYTF	TGCGCCGCCTCTTCCGGGCCCTATGGCTACACCTTC
TRBV5-6	few	TRBJ2-7	TRBD2	CASNSPRTSGGPSEQYF	TGTGCCAGCAACTCGCCGAGGACTAGCGGGGGGCCCTCGGAGCAGTACTTC
TRBV5-5	-	TRBJ2-1	-	CVSSFGSYNEQFF	TGTGTCAGCAGCTTTGGCAGCTACAATGAGCAGTTCTTC